One and the same sample provided the 31 T cell receptor beta chains below, sequenced in a study of breast tumors, draining lymph nodes, adjacent tissues. Samples came from axillary lymph nodes draining the breast cancer. TCRdb re-derived calls from the multiplex PCR reads in MiXCR, one entry per CDR3 protein. The sample consists of about 180,000 distinct CDR3 sequences, 30% to 35% of them appearing once. Sequenced: axillary lymph node tissue. The receptors originated from a female donor with breast cancer. Some clones in this sample may be carry-over from other donors' samples.

On this clonotype: An end of the junction differs from the germline gene, which may be a read error. This rearrangement joins TRBV7-3 to TRBJ2-2, with D maybe TRBD2 (5 bases). Germline lookup yields CDR1 SGHTA and CDR2 FQGTGA. The CDR3 extends over 14 amino acids. The CDR3 spells CAGSPYSSTGEPFF. The CDR3 DNA reads as TGTGCCGGCAGTCCTTATAGTTCCACCGGGGAGCCGTTTTTT.

This clonotype has at least ten counts. The chain joins TRBV10-3 to TRBJ2-3; 8 bases align to TRBD2. The CDR3 runs 14 residues. CDR1 is ENHRY, CDR2 SYGVKD, per germline. The V and J ends lost 3 bases and 5 bases, in that order; junction bases with no gene match: 4. The CDR3 is CAISDGGRKDTQYF. For the CDR3, the DNA is TGTGCCATCAGTGATGGCGGGAGGAAAGATACGCAGTATTTT.

In this sample, this clonotype turned up many times. The chain couples TRBV19 to TRBJ2-7; 10 bases align to TRBD1. This CDR3 contains 14 residues. Germline V CDR1 and CDR2: LNHDA, SQIVND (reference sequence). V shed 7 bases and J 2 bases; nucleotides not matched to a gene: 5. The CDR3 DNA reads TGTGCCAGTAACTCCGGGACAGGGGCCTACGAGCAGTACTTC. This codes for CASNSGTGAYEQYF.

This clonotype has ten or more counts. The chain carries TRBV6-5 and TRBJ1-5, with a weak D call TRBD1 (5 bases). The length of the CDR3 is 15 residues. Germline V gene data show CDR1 as MNHEY and CDR2 as SVGAGI. Trimming shortened V by 6 bases and J by 5 bases, and 17 bases separated the two germline ends. The CDR3 here is CASRERGTAHQPQHF. The CDR3 DNA reads as TGTGCCAGCAGGGAACGCGGGACGGCGCATCAGCCCCAGCATTTT.

Of note for this clonotype: The germline gene is not matched at one end of the junction; a read error may be the cause. This sequence joins TRBV6-6 and TRBJ2-3; D uncertain. The germline gives CDR1 MNHNY, CDR2 SVGAGI (reference sequence). The CDR3 has 18 residues. The chain's CDR3 is CASSHSSDTDSSTDTQYF. The CDR3 DNA is TGTGCCAGCAGTCACTCATCAGATACCGACTCTAGCACAGATACGCAGTATTTT.

This rearrangement joins TRBV6-5 to TRBJ2-1; 8 nucleotides agree with TRBD1. The J segment lost 7 bases and the V segment lost 10 bases, leaving 9 bases of the junction unmatched. The CDR3 runs to 13 residues. Germline CDR1 and CDR2: MNHEY and SVGAGI. In DNA form, the CDR3 reads TGTGCCACCCGGCAGGGGGCCACAAATGAGCAGTTCTTC. It is translated as CATRQGATNEQFF.

The chain carries TRBV7-4 and TRBJ2-2; a possible D gene is TRBD2 (5 bases). Germline assignment: CDR1 SGHVT and CDR2 SQSDAQ. This CDR3 is built from 21 residues. V lost 4 bases, J lost 7 bases, and 34 bases lay in between. The CDR3 nucleotides read TGTGCCAGCAGCTCATATCCCCTCAAAGGCGGCAGATACGCAGAGGGCGGGGAGCTGTTTTTT. Its protein product is CASSSYPLKGGRYAEGGELFF.

J is TRBJ1-1 and V is TRBV28, with D maybe TRBD1 (6 bases). The CDR3 covers 14 residues. Trimming cost V 5 bases and J 12 bases, with 22 bases left between them. The germline gives CDR1 MDHEN, CDR2 SYDVKM. CDR3 sequence: CASSPQKTGSLTFF. CDR3 nucleotide sequence: TGTGCCAGCAGTCCACAGAAGACAGGTAGCTTGACTTTCTTT.

As for this clonotype: This may be a read error: a much more frequent sequence differs by one nucleotide. The V call is TRBV7-9, the J call TRBJ1-3; 7 bases are a match to TRBD1. The CDR3 covers 16 residues. Per germline, CDR1 SEHNR and CDR2 FQNEAQ (reference sequence). In DNA, the CDR3 is TGTGCCAGCAGCTCGCCGGATCGGGCAGGGGGAAACACCCTATATTTT. Translating gives CASSSPDRAGGNTLYF.

This clonotype occurred many times. The V and J genes are TRBV6-1 and TRBJ2-1; either TRBD1 or TRBD2 may fit D (5 bases each). V lost 10 bases and J lost 9, with 16 bases in between. The CDR3 sequence is 12 residues long. CDR1 and CDR2 from the germline V gene are MNHNS and SASEGT. In DNA, the CDR3 is TGTGCCACCCCCTCAGGTGGGGGTGAGCAGTTCTTC. Its protein product is CATPSGGGEQFF.

Concerning this clonotype itself: Compared with germline, one end of the junction differs, possibly owing to a read error. The chain couples TRBV20-1 to TRBJ2-7, with 10 bases lining up with TRBD2. The germline V gene has CDR1 DFQATT and CDR2 SNEGSKA (reference sequence). There are 11 residues in the CDR3. The CDR3 sequence is CSARSGGAQSF. As DNA, the CDR3 is TGCAGTGCTAGAAGCGGGGGGGCGCAGTCCTTC.

Many counts were recorded for this clonotype. This chain uses TRBV19 with TRBJ2-7; D is uncertain. The length of the CDR3 is 15 residues. Trimming cost V 1 base and J 1 base, with 11 bases left between them. Germline CDR1 LNHDA, CDR2 SQIVND (reference sequence). Written as DNA, the CDR3 is TGTGCCAGTAGTATAGGGCTAGTGGAATCCTACGAGCAGTACTTC. Translating gives CASSIGLVESYEQYF.

As for this clonotype: This may come from a read error, since a much larger clone is one base off. The rearrangement joins TRBV20-1 to TRBJ2-4, with D perhaps TRBD1 (5 bases). The CDR3 is 14 amino acids. The germline gives CDR1 DFQATT, CDR2 SNEGSKA (reference sequence). CDR3 DNA: TGCGGTGCTGATGACAGTCCTACCAAAAACATTCAGTACTTC. Its translation is CGADDSPTKNIQYF.

The chain joins TRBV7-9 to TRBJ2-2; D uncertain. V was trimmed by 8 bases and J by 9 bases, leaving 19 bases between them. This CDR3 is 14 amino acids long. CDR1 is SEHNR and CDR2 is FQNEAQ in the germline V gene (reference sequence). The DNA for the CDR3 is TGTGCCAGCGGCACCCTGAATAGGACCAGGGAGCTGTTTTTT. Amino acid sequence: CASGTLNRTRELFF.

A note on this clonotype: The junction does not match germline at one end; this may be a read error. The chain links TRBV19 to TRBJ2-1; 10 positions agree with TRBD1. Germline-derived CDR1 and CDR2 are LNHDA and SQIVND (reference sequence). This CDR3 comprises 17 residues. CDR3 sequence: CASSTGQGTSDYNEQLF. CDR3 DNA sequence: TGTGCCAGTAGCACGGGACAGGGGACTTCAGACTACAATGAGCAGCTCTTC.

A few counts support this clonotype. The chain uses TRBV30 and TRBJ1-1; TRBD1 matches 7 bases. With 5 bases clipped from V and 1 base from J, the junction kept 1 base outside the gene matches. Germline V lookup: CDR1 GTSNPN, CDR2 SVGIG (reference sequence). The CDR3 is 12 amino acids. The CDR3 sequence is CAWGQANTEAFF. CDR3 DNA sequence: TGTGCCTGGGGACAGGCGAACACTGAAGCTTTCTTT.

This clonotype was detected ten times or more. The rearrangement links TRBV5-1 to TRBJ2-3; 7 bases fit TRBD2. The CDR3 sequence is 16 residues long. V was clipped by 0 bases and J by 4 bases; unmatched bases: 8. The germline gives CDR1 SGHRS, CDR2 YFSETQ. The CDR3 DNA is TGCGCCAGCAGCTTGGTCCCTAGAGGGAGGGCAGATACGCAGTATTTT. Its protein product is CASSLVPRGRADTQYF.

In this sample, this clonotype turned up once. The conserved final phenylalanine or tryptophan is absent from the CDR3, which likely points to a read error. This sequence joins TRBV20-1 and TRBJ2-2, with 7 bases that match TRBD2. Germline V lookup: CDR1 DFQATT, CDR2 SNEGSKA (reference sequence). The V segment lost 0 bases and the J segment 5 bases; nucleotides outside the gene matches: 9. The CDR3 runs 16 residues. CDR3 bases: TGCAGTGCTAGAGATTCGGGCGGGAGTTCAACCGGGGAGCTGTTTTCA. Translating it yields CSARDSGGSSTGELFS.

On this clonotype itself: One junction end disagrees with the germline gene, perhaps due to a read error. The chain employs TRBV29-1 and TRBJ1-1; perhaps TRBD1 as D (6 bases). In germline, CDR1 is SQVTM, CDR2 ANQGSEA. The length of the CDR3 is 17 residues. The CDR3, as DNA: TGCAGCGTGACACTTCGCAGGGGAATCTCAATGAACATTGAAGCTTTCTTT. Translated: CSVTLRRGISMNIEAFF.

With respect to this clonotype: At one of its ends the junction is not consistent with the germline gene, which may arise from a read error. V is TRBV24-1 and J is TRBJ2-1; the match to TRBD2 covers 15 bases. The CDR3 spans 16 residues. Germline V gene sequence: CDR1 KGHDR, CDR2 SFDVKD. The CDR3 region has the DNA TGTGCCCCCAGTTCTGGACTAGCGGGGGGGTACAATGAGCGGTTCTTC. Translated: CAPSSGLAGGYNERFF.

J is TRBJ1-2 and V is TRBV5-1; D gene unclear. Germline assignment: CDR1 SGHRS and CDR2 YFSETQ. The CDR3 spans 12 residues. Trimming removed 4 bases from V and 8 bases from J, with 12 bases in between. For the CDR3, the DNA is TGCGCCAGCAGCCCTGGACTAGCGGGCTACACCTTC. Its protein is CASSPGLAGYTF. The variable domain in full, with the rest retrieved from reference TRBV5-1 and TRBJ1-2, is KAGVTQTPRYLIKTRGQQVTLSCSPISGHRSVSWYQQTPGQGLQFLFEYFSETQRNKGNFPGRFSGRQFSNSRSEMNVSTLELGDSALYLCASSPGLAGYTFGSGTRLTVV.

This clonotype has more than one count but fewer than ten. Being one base from a much bigger clone, this may be a read error. This chain connects TRBV11-3 to TRBJ2-7; D unclear. CDR3 length equals 13 residues. Germline V gene lookup returns CDR1 SGHNT and CDR2 YENEEA. Trimming took off 2 bases at V and 6 bases at J, with 11 bases between the two ends. CDR3 nucleotides: TGTGCCAGCAGCTTAACGGCGGCCTCCGAGCAGTACTTC. It encodes CASSLTAASEQYF.

There are a few counts of this clonotype. A clone one base away is much larger, so this may be a read error. The J gene is TRBJ2-7, the V gene TRBV20-1, with D perhaps TRBD2 (5 bases). This CDR3 has 13 residues. CDR1 and CDR2 (germline): DFQATT, SNEGSKA (reference sequence). The CDR3 spells CSARGGLSYAQYF. The CDR3 DNA is TGCAGTGCTAGAGGCGGGCTATCCTACGCGCAGTACTTC.

V usage is TRBV5-5 and J usage is TRBJ2-2; tentative D call: TRBD2 (5 bases). Germline lookup yields CDR1 SGHKS and CDR2 YYEKEE (reference sequence). The V end lost 4 bases, the J end lost 4 bases, and 14 bases lay between the germline ends. The CDR3 loop spans 15 amino acids. The CDR3 spells CASSRALALTGELFF. The CDR3 DNA is TGTGCCAGCAGCCGAGCCCTAGCACTCACCGGGGAGCTGTTTTTT.

The chain employs TRBV29-1 and TRBJ1-2; TRBD1 matches at 10 bases. Germline-derived CDR1 and CDR2 are SQVTM and ANQGSEA. The length of the CDR3 is 13 residues. Trimming at V came to 4 bases and at J to 4 bases, leaving 3 bases not matched to a gene. CDR3 bases: TGCAGCGTTGGGACAGGGGGTTCCTATGGCTACACCTTC. This sequence encodes CSVGTGGSYGYTF.

This clonotype was seen repeatedly, ten times or more. This chain joins TRBV5-8 and TRBJ2-5; 11 bases agree with TRBD2. V lost 3 bases and J lost 9; bases outside the gene matches: 13. This CDR3 spans 16 amino acids. Per the germline V gene, CDR1 is SGHTS and CDR2 is YDEGEE. The CDR3 is CASSSGTSGLRGAQYF. CDR3 DNA sequence: TGTGCCAGCAGCTCCGGGACTAGCGGTCTTCGGGGGGCCCAGTACTTC.

The chain is built from TRBV12-3 or TRBV12-4 and TRBJ1-4; D remains unclear. This CDR3 comprises 17 residues. With 0 bases removed from V and 4 bases from J, the gap between germline ends came to 15 bases. The CDR3 nucleotides read TGTGCCAGCAGTTTAGCGCTTTTAGCGGGAAATAATGAAAAACTGTTTTTT. Translated, it gives CASSLALLAGNNEKLFF.

This clonotype has just a few counts. This may be a read error: a much more frequent sequence differs by one nucleotide. CDR3 sequence reads: CASSFGVRATQYF. CDR3 sequence (DNA): TGTGCCAGCAGCTTCGGCGTCCGCGCGACCCAGTACTTC. The chain combines TRBV11-2 with TRBJ2-5; no clear D. From germline, CDR1 is SGHAT and CDR2 FQNNGV. V shed 3 bases and J shed 7 bases, with 12 bases lying between them. There are 13 residues in the CDR3.

This clonotype was seen repeatedly, ten times or more. The V and J genes are TRBV10-3 and TRBJ2-1; 9 positions match TRBD1. The V gene's germline CDR1 is ENHRY and CDR2 SYGVKD. V gave up 10 bases and J gave up 5 bases; unmatched junction bases: 12. The CDR3 has 15 amino acids. In DNA form, the CDR3 reads TGTGCCAGCGCTGCCGGGACAGGGAGGCACAATGAGCAGTTCTTC. Its protein product is CASAAGTGRHNEQFF.

As to this clonotype: It is unclear where the CDR3 begins or ends on the DNA, so no DNA is shown, and the CDR3 is as TCRdb lists it. This CDR3 is CISVPEALMGGGELSF. The chain uses TRBV7-5 and TRBJ2-2; TRBD1, as called in the table, went unchecked against the DNA. TRBV7-5 is a documented pseudogene. The CDR3 totals 16 residues, both ends included.

This clonotype was observed many times. The rearrangement joins TRBV5-5 to TRBJ2-5; no reliable D call. V was shortened by 6 bases and J by 1 base, with 16 bases between the two germline ends. CDR1 SGHKS and CDR2 YYEKEE come from the germline V gene (reference sequence). The CDR3 runs to 15 residues. The CDR3 reads CASTSGPAAQETQYF. The CDR3 DNA sequence: TGTGCCAGCACCTCTGGGCCGGCGGCCCAAGAGACCCAGTACTTC.